This T cell receptor beta chain was documented in a study of T cell responses to AZD1222 COVID-19 vaccine (dated by TCRdb to the early 2020s). Notes on the research overall: AZD1222 recipients with second doses at about 4 weeks or about 12 weeks were pooled, because spike-specific TCR depth and breadth did not differ between schedules. TCR sequencing covered over 230 trial participants: around 210 given two doses of AZD1222 and 26 given two doses of MenACWY control vaccine. Enrollment into the trials was organized by age into subgroups of 18-55, 56-69 and 70-plus years, and those subgroups contained about 160, 30 and 59 TCR-sequenced participants, respectively.

The sample's time point label, in plain terms: baseline before first vaccination. Vaccinee samples came from UK trials COV001 and COV002, including a single-blind randomized controlled phase 2/3 trial of AZD1222 (ChAdOx1 nCoV-19) in healthy adults. For TCRbeta chain sequencing, PBMC samples were collected from trial participants at day 0 and at day 28 after the second dose. To note about this clone: The clone's antigen remains unknown. No base-level quality is on record; no much larger clone is a single base apart.

Findings and caveats that apply to the study as a whole: In the small 56-69-year group, the increase in depth fell short of significance, most likely because of low power. The vaccine-associated CD4 TCRs covered the entire spike protein, and the dominant responses fell in regions 160-218 and 743-854. Participants were mostly white British, with more females than males. The authors suggested clonal diversity may have been underestimated. Because no day 14 peak-response samples were available, the repertoires could be characterized only after the peak T cell response. Epitopes outside the regions mutated in the B.1.351 and B.1.1.7 variants were reportedly recognized by nearly half of the unique spike-specific TCRs. Spike-specific TCR breadth and depth rose significantly after two AZD1222 doses compared with day 0 and with MenACWY recipients. Conclusions about previously exposed vaccinees are limited because only 6 or 7 AZD1222 recipients were SARS-CoV-2 seropositive at baseline.

The CDR3 regions of human TCRbeta chains were analyzed by immunosequencing. Under the source paper's analysis protocol: TCRs in the repertoires were compared against a reference library of SARS-CoV-2-specific TCRs that had been generated with the MIRA antigen-specificity platform. Breadth meant the fraction of unique TCRs that were SARS-CoV-2-associated, whereas depth meant the fraction of total T cells that were SARS-CoV-2-associated. Each spike-specific TCR was assigned to its reactive spike region and to a CD4 or CD8 class using the MIRA data. Log10-transformed breadth and depth values were compared by one-way ANOVA with Sidak's multiple comparisons tests. Here the immuneACCESS table is served through TCRdb, limited to in-frame sequences with V and J called. Missing clones are a known gap in these copies; in checked studies unresolved V genes cover under half, and the rest lacks a known reason. That table supplies the V and J calls and clone size; D and trimming were determined from the DNA. This sample comprises approximately 100,000 clones, about 92% of them detected only once. Roughly 1.1% of the sample lies in the top ten.

The germline V gene gives CDR1 as SGDLS and CDR2 as YYNGEE. Clipping removes 0 bases from V and 3 bases from J, with 9 as the unmatched junction base count. Reading from cysteine to phenylalanine, the CDR3 counts 19 amino acids. CDR3 DNA only is kept here, 57 bases in frame from base 1. The TCR sequence derives from an adult in good health. The rearrangement joined TRBV9 to TRBJ2-1, and TRBD2 aligns with 13 junction nucleotides. Sequencing was performed on peripheral blood, taken on day 0 of AZD1222 vaccination. The CDR3 protein sequence reads: CASSVAEGTSGIYYNEQFF. The sequenced DNA is TGTGCCAGCAGCGTAGCTGAGGGGACTAGCGGGATTTACTACAATGAGCAGTTCTTC.